The 28 T cell receptor beta chains below come from one sample, sequenced in a study of metastatic and nonmetastatic thyroid tumors. Patients were all untreated before their thyroid surgery. TCRdb re-called the PCR reads via MiXCR. The sample lists roughly 13,000 clones, approximately 30% occurring once. The specimen was tumor tissue. The receptors come from a male donor with papillary thyroid cancer or a benign thyroid nodule (not recorded which). Some clones in this sample may be carry-over from other donors' samples.

By sample fraction, this clone is medium-sized. The V gene is TRBV19, the J gene TRBJ1-6; 9 nucleotides agree with TRBD1. Germline loops: CDR1 LNHDA, CDR2 SQIVND (reference sequence). This CDR3 contains 16 residues. Germline trimming cut 5 bases from V and 7 bases from J; bases unmatched to any gene: 9. The CDR3 loop is CASSRKDRGANSPLHF. In DNA, the CDR3 is TGTGCCAGTAGTCGCAAAGACAGGGGGGCGAATTCACCCCTCCACTTT.

Many counts were recorded for this clone. J is TRBJ2-3 and V is TRBV28; unclear D gene. The CDR3 runs to 12 residues. V lost 0 bases to trimming and J lost 6 bases, with 4 bases between them. In germline, CDR1 is MDHEN, CDR2 SYDVKM. CDR3 nucleotides: TGTGCCAGCAGTTTATGGGGGGATACGCAGTATTTT. It yields the protein CASSLWGDTQYF.

The chain recombines TRBV4-1 with TRBJ2-7; D is perhaps TRBD2 (6 bases). The germline V gene has CDR1 MGHRA and CDR2 YSYEKL. With 1 base removed from V and 2 bases from J, the gap between germline ends came to 12 bases. This CDR3 is built from 15 residues. CDR3 region: CASSQAGASPYEQYF. CDR3 in DNA: TGCGCCAGCAGCCAAGCGGGAGCGAGTCCCTACGAGCAGTACTTC.

The chain recombines TRBV6-2 or TRBV6-3 with TRBJ2-2; D is ambiguous. Germline V gene data show CDR1 as MNHEY and CDR2 as SVGEGT. The CDR3 consists of 15 residues. V gave up 10 bases and J gave up 4 bases, with 19 bases separating them. CDR3 in DNA: TGTGCCACCGAGTGGAGCGATCTAGGCACCGGGGAGCTGTTTTTT. Amino acid sequence: CATEWSDLGTGELFF.

This clone was seen many times. The rearrangement uses TRBV7-3 and TRBJ2-2, with 9 bases lining up with TRBD2. CDR1 SGHTA and CDR2 FQGTGA come from the germline V gene. Trimming removed 1 base from V and 7 bases from J; junction bases left unmatched: 4. This CDR3 is 15 amino acids long. CDR3 coding DNA: TGTGCCAGCAGCTTAAGCGGGGGGGCCATCGGGGAGCTGTTTTTT. Translation: CASSLSGGAIGELFF.

The rearrangement links TRBV27 to TRBJ1-1, with D perhaps matching TRBD1 (5 bases). Trimming shortened V by 7 bases and J by 3 bases, and 9 bases separated the two germline ends. CDR1 is MNHEY and CDR2 is SMNVEV in the germline V gene (reference sequence). This CDR3 has 12 residues. CDR3 loop: CASKAGYTEAFF. For the CDR3, the DNA is TGTGCCAGCAAAGCAGGGTACACTGAAGCTTTCTTT.

Only a few counts were recorded for this clone. The chain combines TRBV30 with TRBJ1-4; D unresolved. The CDR3 consists of 15 residues. Germline CDR1 is GTSNPN and CDR2 is SVGIG (reference sequence). V lost 0 bases and J 6 bases, leaving 14 bases between the germline ends. Written as DNA, the CDR3 is TGTGCCTGGAGTGTACGGGAGAGGACTGATGAAAAACTGTTTTTT. Its translation: CAWSVRERTDEKLFF. Variable domain in full (rest from reference TRBV30 and TRBJ1-4): SQTIHQWPATLVQPVGSPLSLECTVEGTSNPNLYWYRQAAGRGLQLLFYSVGIGQISSEVPQNLSASRPQDRQFILSSKKLLLSDSGFYLCAWSVRERTDEKLFFGSGTQLSVL.

By share, this clone ranks as medium-sized. CDR3 loop: CASIGQGRITGELFF. The CDR3, as DNA: TGTGCCAGCATAGGACAGGGAAGGATAACCGGGGAGCTGTTTTTT. This rearrangement joins TRBV19 to TRBJ2-2; 8 bases map to TRBD1. Germline CDR1 and CDR2: LNHDA and SQIVND (reference sequence). Losses at the gene ends were 9 bases for V and 5 bases for J; bases not matched to a gene: 11. The CDR3 loop spans 15 amino acids.

By its share, this clone is medium-sized. This rearrangement joins TRBV5-1 to TRBJ2-6; D possibly corresponds to TRBD2 (6 bases). CDR1 and CDR2 from the germline V gene are SGHRS and YFSETQ. V lost 1 base and J lost 0, with 20 bases in between. The CDR3 extends over 20 amino acids. CDR3 sequence: CASSLRGGVAASSGANVLTF. The DNA of the CDR3 is TGCGCCAGCAGCTTGAGGGGTGGGGTAGCGGCGAGCTCTGGGGCCAACGTCCTGACTTTC.

The chain joins TRBV4-3 to TRBJ2-2; a possible D gene is TRBD2 (5 bases). Germline V CDR1 and CDR2: LGHNA, YSLEER. The CDR3 covers 17 residues. The V end was cut by 3 bases, the J end by 7 bases, with 21 bases between. CDR3 sequence: CASSHGWRAEPDGELFF. DNA of the CDR3: TGCGCCAGCAGCCACGGGTGGCGGGCGGAACCTGACGGGGAGCTGTTTTTT.

V is TRBV5-1 and J is TRBJ2-7; 10 nucleotides match TRBD1. J gave up 4 bases and V 4 bases, and 8 bases lay outside the gene matches. This CDR3 comprises 15 residues. Per germline, CDR1 SGHRS and CDR2 YFSETQ. The CDR3: CASSGGQGILYEQYF. For the CDR3, the DNA is TGCGCCAGCAGCGGGGGACAGGGGATATTATACGAGCAGTACTTC.

The rearrangement links TRBV3-1 to TRBJ2-1; D is perhaps TRBD1 (5 bases). V dropped 5 bases and J dropped 13 bases, with 12 bases sitting between them. From germline, CDR1 is LGHDT and CDR2 YNNKEL (reference sequence). The CDR3 totals 11 residues. The CDR3: CASSNPTDQFF. The CDR3 coding sequence is TGTGCCAGCAGCAACCCGACAGACCAGTTCTTC.

This clone is deemed medium-sized (0.01 to 0.1%). V and J are TRBV7-9 and TRBJ1-1; D may be TRBD1 (5 bases). Deletions cut 5 bases from V and 6 bases from J, with 25 bases between. Germline-derived CDR1 and CDR2 are SEHNR and FQNEAQ (reference sequence). The CDR3 spans 17 residues. CDR3 protein: CASSTTDRLISGAEAFF. CDR3 bases: TGTGCCAGCAGCACGACCGACCGTCTAATCTCGGGGGCTGAAGCTTTCTTT.

The CDR3 here is CAGTPSASYGYTF. The CDR3, as DNA: TGTGCCGGAACCCCTTCGGCATCTTATGGCTACACCTTC. The chain combines TRBV2 with TRBJ1-2, with D hard to call. Germline V gene lookup returns CDR1 SNHLY and CDR2 FYNNEI. Trimming removed 11 bases at V and 5 bases at J, with 18 bases between. The CDR3 covers 13 residues.

This clone was seen only a few times. Given the absence of the conserved phenylalanine or tryptophan at the CDR3 end, a read error is likely. No DNA is shown, since the ends of the CDR3 on it are uncertain; the CDR3 is the one TCRdb lists. This sequence joins TRBV6-4 and TRBJ1-3. The CDR3 adds up to 8 amino acids, both ends counted. CDR1 is MRHNA, CDR2 SNTAGT, per germline. The CDR3 here is CASSDSGR.

This clone is judged medium-sized. The chain is built from TRBV3-2 and TRBJ2-1; the table calls TRBD2, which could not be checked here. TRBV3-2 is recorded as a pseudogene. The CDR3 contains 17 residues. The CDR3 DNA sequence: TGTGCCAGCAGCCCGGAGCTAGCGAGCGGGGGCTACAATGAGCAGTTCTTC. This sequence encodes CASSPELASGGYNEQFF.

In this sample, this clone is medium-sized (0.01 to 0.1%). The rearrangement joins TRBV19 to TRBJ1-1, with D perhaps matching TRBD1 (5 bases). CDR1 and CDR2 from the germline V gene are LNHDA and SQIVND (reference sequence). V was trimmed by 10 bases and J by 3 bases, leaving 15 bases between them. The CDR3 is 13 residues long. The CDR3 DNA sequence: TGTGCCACTCAGGGTCGTGGGTACACTGAAGCTTTCTTT. It yields the protein CATQGRGYTEAFF.

This clone was seen many times. The J gene is TRBJ1-1, the V gene TRBV9, with a weak D call TRBD1 (5 bases). The CDR3 totals 14 residues. Germline V gene sequence: CDR1 SGDLS, CDR2 YYNGEE. Between the trimmed V and J ends, which lost 0 bases and 7 bases, there was a span of 13 bases. DNA for the CDR3: TGTGCCAGCAGCGTAGATGGGGGGTTGGGTGAAGCTTTCTTT. It specifies CASSVDGGLGEAFF.

The V call is TRBV3-1, the J call TRBJ2-7; TRBD2 might be the D (5 bases). Between the trimmed V and J ends, which lost 1 base and 6 bases, there was a span of 13 bases. Looked up from germline, CDR1 is LGHDT and CDR2 is YNNKEL (reference sequence). The CDR3 has 14 residues. The CDR3 bases are TGTGCCAGCAGCCAAGGTGCCACTAGTTTCGAGCAGTACTTC. Translated, it gives CASSQGATSFEQYF.

The chain links TRBV6-4 to TRBJ2-1, with 9 bases fitting TRBD2. The CDR3 has 15 amino acids. The V gene's germline CDR1 is MRHNA and CDR2 SNTAGT. Trimming at V came to 0 bases and at J to 5 bases, leaving 2 bases not matched to a gene. The CDR3 region is CASSDSAGGHNEQFF. The CDR3 DNA follows: TGTGCCAGCAGTGACTCGGCGGGGGGGCACAATGAGCAGTTCTTC.

The rearrangement links TRBV3-1 to TRBJ2-5, with 7 bases fitting TRBD1. This CDR3 comprises 17 residues. The germline gives CDR1 LGHDT, CDR2 YNNKEL (reference sequence). The V and J ends lost 1 base and 4 bases, in that order; junction bases with no gene match: 12. This CDR3 reads CASSQGPPGGKGETQYF. DNA of the CDR3: TGTGCCAGCAGCCAAGGTCCGCCAGGGGGAAAGGGAGAGACCCAGTACTTC.

The chain has TRBV6-2 or TRBV6-3 and TRBJ2-2; D unclear. Germline V gives CDR1 MNHEY, CDR2 SVGEGT. V lost 0 bases and J 5 bases, leaving 25 bases between the germline ends. There are 20 residues in the CDR3. CDR3 residues: CASSYSILLIGHIRTGELFF. The CDR3 DNA reads TGTGCCAGCAGTTACTCGATCTTACTCATTGGGCATATCAGGACCGGGGAGCTGTTTTTT.

By share, this clone ranks as medium-sized (0.01 to 0.1%). The rearrangement joins TRBV6-2 or TRBV6-3 to TRBJ2-7; maybe TRBD1 (6 bases). CDR1 is MNHEY and CDR2 is SVGEGT in the germline V gene. This CDR3 contains 13 residues. Between the trimmed V and J ends, which lost 5 bases and 6 bases, there was a span of 14 bases. The CDR3 DNA reads as TGTGCCAGCAGTAGTACCGAAGGGGGCGAGCAGTACGTC. Amino acids: CASSSTEGGEQYV.

This sequence joins TRBV28 and TRBJ1-1; 9 bases are a match to TRBD1. V dropped 8 bases and J dropped 0; count of bases not matched to a gene: 1. Germline lookup yields CDR1 MDHEN and CDR2 SYDVKM. This CDR3 contains 13 residues. In DNA form, the CDR3 reads TGTGCCAGCGGGACAGGGATGAACACTGAAGCTTTCTTT. It yields the protein CASGTGMNTEAFF.

The chain uses TRBV20-1 and TRBJ2-3, with 9 bases lining up with TRBD2. CDR3 length: 14 residues. Trimming took 7 bases from V and 3 from J; bases not matched to a gene: 8. CDR1 DFQATT and CDR2 SNEGSKA come from the germline V gene (reference sequence). The CDR3 DNA sequence: TGCAGTGTTACGACTAGCGGAGGGACAGATACGCAGTATTTT. It translates to CSVTTSGGTDTQYF.

V and J are TRBV28 and TRBJ2-7; 11 positions agree with TRBD2. CDR3 length: 14 amino acids. V lost 7 bases and J lost 7; bases outside the gene matches: 9. Germline V gives CDR1 MDHEN, CDR2 SYDVKM. This chain's CDR3 is CASISSGGSLEQYF. The CDR3 DNA reads as TGTGCCAGCATCTCTAGCGGGGGGTCATTAGAGCAGTACTTC. Full variable domain (missing parts from reference TRBV28 and TRBJ2-7): DVKVTQSSRYLVKRTGEKVFLECVQDMDHENMFWYRQDPGLGLRLIYFSYDVKMKEKGDIPEGYSVSREKKERFSLILESASTNQTSMYLCASISSGGSLEQYFGPGTRLTVT.

This clone was found a few times. The V and J genes are TRBV6-1 and TRBJ1-1, with 7 bases that match TRBD1. The V gene's germline CDR1 is MNHNS and CDR2 SASEGT. The length of the CDR3 is 17 residues. The trim removed 6 bases at V and 0 bases at J, leaving 13 bases unmatched. CDR3 sequence reads: CASRSYVGTDMNTEAFF. The CDR3 DNA reads as TGTGCCAGCAGATCATACGTCGGGACAGATATGAACACTGAAGCTTTCTTT.

This clone was observed many times. The chain couples TRBV7-2 to TRBJ1-5; D gene ambiguous. The CDR3 has 13 amino acids. Germline V gene lookup returns CDR1 SGHTA and CDR2 FQGNSA. Trimming shortened V by 1 base and J by 10 bases, and 11 bases separated the two germline ends. CDR3 nucleotide sequence: TGTGCCAGCAGCTTAGGGCCTACAGACCCCCAGCATTTT. Encoded protein: CASSLGPTDPQHF.